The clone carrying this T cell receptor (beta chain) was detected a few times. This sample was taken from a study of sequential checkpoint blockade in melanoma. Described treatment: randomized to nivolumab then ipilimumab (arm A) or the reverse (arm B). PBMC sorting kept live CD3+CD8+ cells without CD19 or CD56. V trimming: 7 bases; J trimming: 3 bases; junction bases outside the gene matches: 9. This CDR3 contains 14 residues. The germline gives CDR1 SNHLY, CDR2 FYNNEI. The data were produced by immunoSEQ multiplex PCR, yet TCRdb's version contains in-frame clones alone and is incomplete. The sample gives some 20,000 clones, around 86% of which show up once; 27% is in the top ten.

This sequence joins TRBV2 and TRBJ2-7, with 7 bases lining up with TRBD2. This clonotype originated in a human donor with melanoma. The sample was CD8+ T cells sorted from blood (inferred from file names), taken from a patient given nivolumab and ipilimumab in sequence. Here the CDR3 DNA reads TGTGCCAGCACCTTGGGGGGGAATAACTACGAGCAGTACTTC. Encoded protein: CASTLGGNNYEQYF.